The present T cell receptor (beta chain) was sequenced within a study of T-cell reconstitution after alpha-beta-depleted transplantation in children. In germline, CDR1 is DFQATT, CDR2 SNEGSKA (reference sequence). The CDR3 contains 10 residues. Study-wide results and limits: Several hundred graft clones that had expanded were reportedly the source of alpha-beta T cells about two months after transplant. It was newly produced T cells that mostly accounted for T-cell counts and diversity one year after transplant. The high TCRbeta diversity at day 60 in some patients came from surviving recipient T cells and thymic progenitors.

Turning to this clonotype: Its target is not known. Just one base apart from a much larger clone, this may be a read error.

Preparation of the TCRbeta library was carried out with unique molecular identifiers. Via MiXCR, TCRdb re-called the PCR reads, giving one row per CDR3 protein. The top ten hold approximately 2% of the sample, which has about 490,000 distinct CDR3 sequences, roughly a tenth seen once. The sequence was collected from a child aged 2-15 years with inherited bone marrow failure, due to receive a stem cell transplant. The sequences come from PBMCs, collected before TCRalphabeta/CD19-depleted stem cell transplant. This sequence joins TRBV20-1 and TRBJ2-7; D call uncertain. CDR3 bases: TGCAGAGCTAAGGACTACGAGCAGTACTTC. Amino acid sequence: CRAKDYEQYF.